One TCR beta chain is described in this entry. No antigen is known for it. This entry comes from a study of T cell responses to AZD1222 COVID-19 vaccine. Points from the study as a whole: The study identified only six AZD1222 recipients as seropositive at baseline.

Only in-frame clones appear in the TCRdb table, and some are missing; sequencing was by immunoSEQ multiplex PCR. This table holds about 170,000 clones, 93% found once. Germline V gives CDR1 SGDLS, CDR2 YYNGEE. Losses at the gene ends were 4 bases for V and 2 bases for J; bases not matched to a gene: 9. The length of the CDR3 is 16 residues. Sequences were derived from peripheral blood, sampled on day 0 of AZD1222 vaccination. This TCR derives from an adult in good health. The genes are TRBV9 and TRBJ2-3; 8 nucleotides match TRBD2. In nucleotides, the CDR3 is TGTGCCAGCAGCACACTAACGGGGGGGCACACAGATACGCAGTATTTT. Translated: CASSTLTGGHTDTQYF. Using reference TRBV9 and TRBJ2-3 for the parts outside the CDR3, the full variable domain is DSGVTQTPKHLITATGQRVTLRCSPRSGDLSVYWYQQSLDQGLQFLIQYYNGEERAKGNILERFSAQQFPDLHSELNLSSLELGDSALYFCASSTLTGGHTDTQYFGPGTRLTVL.